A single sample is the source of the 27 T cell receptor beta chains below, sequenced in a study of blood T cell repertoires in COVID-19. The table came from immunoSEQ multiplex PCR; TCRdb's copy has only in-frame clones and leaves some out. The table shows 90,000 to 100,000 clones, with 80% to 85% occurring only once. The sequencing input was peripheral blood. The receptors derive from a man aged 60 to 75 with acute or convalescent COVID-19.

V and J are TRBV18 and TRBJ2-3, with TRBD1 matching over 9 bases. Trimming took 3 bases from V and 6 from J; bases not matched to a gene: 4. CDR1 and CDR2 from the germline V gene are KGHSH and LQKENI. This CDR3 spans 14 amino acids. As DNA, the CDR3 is TGTGCCAGCTCACCGGGACAGGGTACGGATACGCAGTATTTT. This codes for CASSPGQGTDTQYF.

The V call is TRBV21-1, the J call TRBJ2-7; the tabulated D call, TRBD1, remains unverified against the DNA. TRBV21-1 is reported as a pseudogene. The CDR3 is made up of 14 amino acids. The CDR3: CASPIVTVHYEQYF. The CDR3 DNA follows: TGTGCCAGCCCTATTGTCACAGTACACTACGAGCAGTACTTC.

In nucleotides, the CDR3 is TGTGCCAGCAGTTTATATGGAGTCAGCAATCAGCCCCAGCATTTT. It specifies CASSLYGVSNQPQHF. J is TRBJ1-5 and V is TRBV27, with D hard to call. CDR3 length: 15 amino acids. V gave up 1 base and J gave up 1 base, with 8 bases separating them. The germline V gene has CDR1 MNHEY and CDR2 SMNVEV (reference sequence).

CDR3 residues: CASSLGPGEGLNEQFF. The CDR3 nucleotides read TGCGCCAGCAGCTTGGGCCCGGGGGAGGGGCTCAATGAGCAGTTCTTC. This sequence joins TRBV5-1 and TRBJ2-1, with 7 bases identical to TRBD2. CDR1 is SGHRS, CDR2 YFSETQ, per germline. This CDR3 is 16 amino acids long. The V gene end was trimmed by 0 bases and the J gene end by 6 bases; junction bases not matched to a gene: 9. The full variable domain, rest sourced from reference TRBV5-1 and TRBJ2-1, is KAGVTQTPRYLIKTRGQQVTLSCSPISGHRSVSWYQQTPGQGLQFLFEYFSETQRNKGNFPGRFSGRQFSNSRSEMNVSTLELGDSALYLCASSLGPGEGLNEQFFGPGTRLTVL.

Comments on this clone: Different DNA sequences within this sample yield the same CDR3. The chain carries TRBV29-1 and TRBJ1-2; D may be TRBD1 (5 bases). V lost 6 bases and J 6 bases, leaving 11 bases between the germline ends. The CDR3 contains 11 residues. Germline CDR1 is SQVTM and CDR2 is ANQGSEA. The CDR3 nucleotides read TGCAGCGTGGGGGACTTCGATGGCTACACCTTC. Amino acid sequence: CSVGDFDGYTF.

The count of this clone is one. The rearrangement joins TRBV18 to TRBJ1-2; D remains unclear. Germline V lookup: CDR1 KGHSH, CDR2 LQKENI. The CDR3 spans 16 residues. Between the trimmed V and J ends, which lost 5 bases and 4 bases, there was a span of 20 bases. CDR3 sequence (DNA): TGTGCCAGCTCAAACTTCCGGGGAACAAACATCTATGGCTACACCTTC. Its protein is CASSNFRGTNIYGYTF. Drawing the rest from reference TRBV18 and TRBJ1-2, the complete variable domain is NAGVMQNPRHLVRRRGQEARLRCSPMKGHSHVYWYRQLPEEGLKFMVYLQKENIIDESGMPKERFSAEFPKEGPSILRIQQVVRGDSAAYFCASSNFRGTNIYGYTFGSGTRLTVV.

Here the CDR3 DNA reads TGTGCCAGCAGCCAGCGGGGTCTCAGCTCCTACAATGAGCAGTTCTTC. It translates to CASSQRGLSSYNEQFF. The genes are TRBV3-1 (or the pseudogene TRBV3-2) and TRBJ2-1; weak D call: TRBD2 (6 bases). With 3 bases removed from V and 0 bases from J, the gap between germline ends came to 12 bases. Germline assignment: CDR1 LGHDT and CDR2 YNNKEL (reference sequence). The CDR3 runs 16 residues.

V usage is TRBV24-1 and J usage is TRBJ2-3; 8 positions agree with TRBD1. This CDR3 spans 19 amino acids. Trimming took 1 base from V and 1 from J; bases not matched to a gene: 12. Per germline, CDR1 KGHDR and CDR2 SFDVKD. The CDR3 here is CATSDFGQGDNVRTDTQYF. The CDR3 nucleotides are TGTGCCACCAGTGATTTTGGACAGGGTGATAACGTACGCACAGATACGCAGTATTTT.

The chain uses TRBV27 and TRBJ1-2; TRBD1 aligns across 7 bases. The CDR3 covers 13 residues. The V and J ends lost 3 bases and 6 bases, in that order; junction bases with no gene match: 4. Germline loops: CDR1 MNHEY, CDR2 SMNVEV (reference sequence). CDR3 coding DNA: TGTGCCAGCAGTTTCCGACAGGGTGATGGCTACACCTTC. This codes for CASSFRQGDGYTF.

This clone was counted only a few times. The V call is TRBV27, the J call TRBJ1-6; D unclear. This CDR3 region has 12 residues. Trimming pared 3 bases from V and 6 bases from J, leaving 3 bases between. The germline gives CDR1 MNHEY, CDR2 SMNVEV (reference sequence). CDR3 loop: CASSLANSPLHF. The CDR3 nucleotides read TGTGCCAGCAGTTTGGCTAATTCACCCCTCCACTTT.

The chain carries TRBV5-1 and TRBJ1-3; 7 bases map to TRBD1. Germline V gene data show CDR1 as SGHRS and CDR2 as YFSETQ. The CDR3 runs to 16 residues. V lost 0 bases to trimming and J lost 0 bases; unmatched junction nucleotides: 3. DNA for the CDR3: TGCGCCAGCAGCTTGGAGGGGGCGAGCTCTGGAAACACCATATATTTT. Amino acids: CASSLEGASSGNTIYF. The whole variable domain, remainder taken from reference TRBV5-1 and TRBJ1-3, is KAGVTQTPRYLIKTRGQQVTLSCSPISGHRSVSWYQQTPGQGLQFLFEYFSETQRNKGNFPGRFSGRQFSNSRSEMNVSTLELGDSALYLCASSLEGASSGNTIYFGEGSWLTVV.

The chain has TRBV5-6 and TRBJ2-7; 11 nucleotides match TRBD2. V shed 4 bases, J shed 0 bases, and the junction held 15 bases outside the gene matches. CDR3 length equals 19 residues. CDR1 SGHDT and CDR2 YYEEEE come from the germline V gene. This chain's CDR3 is CASSPLTSGAFRPSYEQYF. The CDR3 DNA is TGTGCCAGCAGCCCCCTGACTAGCGGGGCTTTTCGCCCCTCCTACGAGCAGTACTTC.

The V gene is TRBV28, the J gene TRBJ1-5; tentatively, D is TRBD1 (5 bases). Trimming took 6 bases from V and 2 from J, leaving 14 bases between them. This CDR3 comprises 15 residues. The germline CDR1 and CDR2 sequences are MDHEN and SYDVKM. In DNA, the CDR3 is TGTGCCAGCAGCACCCCAGGGTACGGCAATCAGCCCCAGCATTTT. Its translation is CASSTPGYGNQPQHF.

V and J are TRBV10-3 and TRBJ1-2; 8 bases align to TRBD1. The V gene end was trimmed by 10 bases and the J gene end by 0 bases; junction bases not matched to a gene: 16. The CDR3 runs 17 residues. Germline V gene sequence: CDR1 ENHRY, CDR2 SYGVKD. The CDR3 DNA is TGTGCCACCGGACCCGCGACAGGGGAGGCCCCTAACTATGGCTACACCTTC. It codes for CATGPATGEAPNYGYTF.

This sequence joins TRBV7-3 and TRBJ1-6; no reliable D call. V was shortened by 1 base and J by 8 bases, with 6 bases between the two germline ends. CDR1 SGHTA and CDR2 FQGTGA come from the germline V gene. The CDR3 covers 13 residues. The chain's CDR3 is CASSLKADSPLHF. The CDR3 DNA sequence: TGTGCCAGCAGCTTAAAGGCGGATTCACCCCTCCACTTT.

CDR3 bases: TGTGCCTGGAGCGATGACAGGGCGACCGAGCAGTACTTC. The encoded protein is CAWSDDRATEQYF. V is TRBV30 and J is TRBJ2-7; 7 bases agree with TRBD1. The germline CDR1 and CDR2 sequences are GTSNPN and SVGIG (reference sequence). The CDR3 runs to 13 residues. The V segment lost 3 bases and the J segment 6 bases; nucleotides outside the gene matches: 8.

The chain's CDR3 is CASSPGTSVTYEQYF. The CDR3 DNA is TGTGCCAGCAGCCCCGGGACTAGCGTTACCTACGAGCAGTACTTC. The chain has TRBV9 and TRBJ2-7; 10 bases fit TRBD2. With V trimmed by 4 bases and J by 2 bases, 6 bases remained unmatched. The CDR3 runs 15 residues. Per the germline V gene, CDR1 is SGDLS and CDR2 is YYNGEE. Complete variable domain (other parts from reference TRBV9 and TRBJ2-7): DSGVTQTPKHLITATGQRVTLRCSPRSGDLSVYWYQQSLDQGLQFLIQYYNGEERAKGNILERFSAQQFPDLHSELNLSSLELGDSALYFCASSPGTSVTYEQYFGPGTRLTVT.

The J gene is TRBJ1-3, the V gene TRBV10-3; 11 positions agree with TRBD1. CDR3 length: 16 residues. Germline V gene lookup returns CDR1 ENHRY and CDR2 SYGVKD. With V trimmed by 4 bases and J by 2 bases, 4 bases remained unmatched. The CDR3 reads CAISGRTGGTGNTIYF. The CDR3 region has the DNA TGTGCCATCAGTGGGCGGACAGGGGGCACTGGAAACACCATATATTTT.

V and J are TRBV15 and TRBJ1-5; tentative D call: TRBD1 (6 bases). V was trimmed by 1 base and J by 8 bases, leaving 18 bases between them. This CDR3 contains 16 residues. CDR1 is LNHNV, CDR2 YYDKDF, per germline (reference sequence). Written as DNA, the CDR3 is TGTGCCACCAGCAGAGGGCTCACAGGGTCAATCAAGCCCCAGCATTTT. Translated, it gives CATSRGLTGSIKPQHF.

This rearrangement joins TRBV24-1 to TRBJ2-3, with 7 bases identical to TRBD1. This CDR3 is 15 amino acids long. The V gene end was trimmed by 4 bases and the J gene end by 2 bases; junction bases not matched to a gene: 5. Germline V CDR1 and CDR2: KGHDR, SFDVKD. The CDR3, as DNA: TGTGCCACCAGTGACCCTGGGACAGACACAGATACGCAGTATTTT. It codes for CATSDPGTDTDTQYF.

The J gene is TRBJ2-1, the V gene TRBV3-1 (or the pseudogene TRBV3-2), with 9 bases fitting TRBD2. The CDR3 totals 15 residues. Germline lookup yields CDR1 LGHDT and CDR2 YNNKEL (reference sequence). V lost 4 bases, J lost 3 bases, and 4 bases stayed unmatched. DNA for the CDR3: TGTGCCAGCAGCCTTGGGACTAGCCGCTACAATGAGCAGTTCTTC. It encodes CASSLGTSRYNEQFF.

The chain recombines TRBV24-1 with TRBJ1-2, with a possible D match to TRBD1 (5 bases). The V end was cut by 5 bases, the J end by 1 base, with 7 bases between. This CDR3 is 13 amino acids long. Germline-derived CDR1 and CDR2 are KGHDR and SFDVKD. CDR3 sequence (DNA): TGTGCCACCAGTGCAGGGATTAACTATGGCTACACCTTC. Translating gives CATSAGINYGYTF.

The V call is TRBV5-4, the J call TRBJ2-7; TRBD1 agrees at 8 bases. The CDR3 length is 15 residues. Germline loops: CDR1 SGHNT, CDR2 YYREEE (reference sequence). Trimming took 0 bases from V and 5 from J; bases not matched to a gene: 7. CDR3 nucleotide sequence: TGTGCCAGCAGCTTGGGAGGGACAGGTCTAAACGAGCAGTACTTC. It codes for CASSLGGTGLNEQYF. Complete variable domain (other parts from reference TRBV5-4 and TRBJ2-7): ETGVTQSPTHLIKTRGQQVTLRCSSQSGHNTVSWYQQALGQGPQFIFQYYREEENGRGNFPPRFSGLQFPNYSSELNVNALELDDSALYLCASSLGGTGLNEQYFGPGTRLTVT.

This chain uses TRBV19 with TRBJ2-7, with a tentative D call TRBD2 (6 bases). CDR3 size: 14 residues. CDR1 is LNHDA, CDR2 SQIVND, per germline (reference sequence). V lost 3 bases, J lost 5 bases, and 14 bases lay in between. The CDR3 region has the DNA TGTGCCAGTAGTATTCAGGTAGCGGTCAACGAGCAGTACTTC. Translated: CASSIQVAVNEQYF.

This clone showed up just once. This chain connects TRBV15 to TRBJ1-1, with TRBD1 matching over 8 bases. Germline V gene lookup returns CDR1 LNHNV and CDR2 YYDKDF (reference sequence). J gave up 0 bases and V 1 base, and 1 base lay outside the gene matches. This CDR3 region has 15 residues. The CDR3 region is CATSRGDRLNTEAFF. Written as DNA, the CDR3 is TGTGCCACCAGCAGAGGGGACAGGTTGAACACTGAAGCTTTCTTT.

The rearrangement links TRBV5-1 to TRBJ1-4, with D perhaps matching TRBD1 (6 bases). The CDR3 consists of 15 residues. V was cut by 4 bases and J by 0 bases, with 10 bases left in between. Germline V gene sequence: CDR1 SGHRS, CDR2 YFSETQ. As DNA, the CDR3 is TGCGCCAGCAGCCCACGACAGGCAACTAATGAAAAACTGTTTTTT. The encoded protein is CASSPRQATNEKLFF.

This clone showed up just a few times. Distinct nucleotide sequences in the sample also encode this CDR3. DNA of the CDR3: TGTGCCAGCAGCCCTTCCTACGAGCAGTACTTC. Its protein is CASSPSYEQYF. The chain has TRBV12-3 or TRBV12-4 and TRBJ2-7; no reliable D call. The CDR3 consists of 11 residues. The V gene lost 6 bases and the J gene lost 1 base, with 4 bases spanning the gap.